The present entry profiles one TCR beta chain with its context. Its specificity is unknown. Healthy and HIV-negative, the adult donors had no recent acute infections or vaccinations. Deep-level settings were used for running the assay. Sorted-subset replicate PCR reactions contained roughly 210 ng DNA, corresponding to approximately 30,000 T cell genomes. Measured with immunoSEQ multiplex PCR; TCRdb has only the in-frame clones, and not every one. The sample has millions of clones; 90% to 95% are singletons. The CDR3 is 17 amino acids. V was pared by 1 base and J by 2 bases, with 8 bases of the junction left unmatched. Looked up from germline, CDR1 is MGHRA and CDR2 is YSYEKL. This sample is part of a study of shared clonotypes between healthy human individuals. General study results and limits: An expected dependence of interdonor clonotype sharing on sequencing depth was noted.

V gene TRBV4-1 combines with J gene TRBJ2-3; 8 positions agree with TRBD1. The sequence derives from a man aged 18 to 30 in good health. Sequenced sample: naive CD4+ T cells sorted from blood. This sample's subset: CD45RA+ positively selected. The CDR3 here is CASSQGQGPLYTDTQYF. The DNA of the CDR3 is TGCGCCAGCAGCCAAGGACAGGGGCCACTCTACACAGATACGCAGTATTTT.